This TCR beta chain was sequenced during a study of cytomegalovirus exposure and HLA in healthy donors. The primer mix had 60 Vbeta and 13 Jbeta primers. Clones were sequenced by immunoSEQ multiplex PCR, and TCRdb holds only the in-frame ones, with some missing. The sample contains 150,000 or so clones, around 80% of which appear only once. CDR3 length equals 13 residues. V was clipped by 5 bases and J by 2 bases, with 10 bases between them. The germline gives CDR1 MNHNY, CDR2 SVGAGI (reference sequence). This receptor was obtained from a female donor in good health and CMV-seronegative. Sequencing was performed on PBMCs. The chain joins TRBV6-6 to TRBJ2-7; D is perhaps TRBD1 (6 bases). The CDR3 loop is CASSLGGPYEQYF. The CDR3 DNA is TGTGCCAGCAGTCTAGGGGGACCCTACGAGCAGTACTTC.